These 14 T cell receptor beta chains were sequenced from one sample in a study of blood T cell repertoires in COVID-19. Clones were read by immunoSEQ multiplex PCR, and TCRdb kept only the in-frame ones, dropping some. The sample has about 370,000 clones; approximately 92% are singletons. The sample taken for sequencing was PBMCs or T cells enriched from blood (not recorded which). These receptors originate from a man in his late teens or twenties who had recovered from COVID-19.

The chain has TRBV6-1 and TRBJ2-1; tentative D call: TRBD1 (7 bases). Germline CDR1 MNHNS, CDR2 SASEGT. V dropped 2 bases and J dropped 4 bases, with 18 bases sitting between them. This CDR3 region has 17 residues. The CDR3 protein is CASSERRAGGRYNEQFF. CDR3 in DNA: TGTGCCAGCAGTGAAAGGCGAGCAGGGGGGAGGTACAATGAGCAGTTCTTC.

The V and J genes are TRBV7-2 and TRBJ1-5, with D unresolved. V gave up 2 bases and J gave up 3 bases, with 8 bases separating them. Germline V gene data show CDR1 as SGHTA and CDR2 as FQGNSA. CDR3 length: 14 residues. CDR3: CASSLLLFNQPQHF. In nucleotides, the CDR3 is TGTGCCAGCAGCTTATTACTGTTCAATCAGCCCCAGCATTTT.

The gene calls are TRBV6-5 and TRBJ2-7; 11 positions match TRBD2. The CDR3 totals 16 residues. Germline lookup yields CDR1 MNHEY and CDR2 SVGAGI. J gave up 2 bases and V 0 bases, and 3 bases lay outside the gene matches. CDR3 bases: TGTGCCAGCAGTTACTCGATTAGCGGGAGGGCCTACGAGCAGTACTTC. This sequence encodes CASSYSISGRAYEQYF.

In nucleotides, the CDR3 is TGTGCCAGCAGTGTAGAGGGGGACGGCAATCAGCCCCAGCATTTT. Translating gives CASSVEGDGNQPQHF. The rearrangement uses TRBV2 and TRBJ1-5; TRBD1 is a possible D gene (6 bases). The CDR3 consists of 15 residues. Between the trimmed V and J ends, which lost 4 bases and 2 bases, there was a span of 12 bases. The germline V gene encodes CDR1 SNHLY and CDR2 FYNNEI.

The chain carries TRBV7-3 and TRBJ2-2; 7 bases line up with TRBD2. The CDR3 consists of 16 residues. V shed 4 bases, J shed 1 base, and the junction held 6 bases outside the gene matches. The germline gives CDR1 SGHTA, CDR2 FQGTGA. The CDR3 is CASSYLSGVNTGELFF. The CDR3 nucleotides are TGTGCCAGCAGCTACCTGAGCGGGGTGAACACCGGGGAGCTGTTTTTT.

The CDR3 DNA sequence: TGCGCCAGCAGCCAAGTTCTAGCGGGAGAGACCCAGTACTTC. Translated, it gives CASSQVLAGETQYF. The gene calls are TRBV4-1 and TRBJ2-5; 8 nucleotides agree with TRBD2. Unmatched junction bases numbered 2, after V lost 1 base and J lost 4 bases. The germline gives CDR1 MGHRA, CDR2 YSYEKL. This CDR3 contains 14 residues.

The V call is TRBV19, the J call TRBJ2-3; 8 positions agree with TRBD2. V shed 8 bases, J shed 0 bases, and the junction held 4 bases outside the gene matches. Germline V lookup: CDR1 LNHDA, CDR2 SQIVND (reference sequence). The CDR3 is 14 amino acids. The CDR3 DNA sequence: TGTGCCAGTTCTCCGGGGGGGAGCACAGATACGCAGTATTTT. This translates into CASSPGGSTDTQYF.

Points on this clone: The sample has other DNA sequences that encode this CDR3 too. The CDR3 DNA is TGTGCCAGCAGCTTGCGGGGAAACTATGGCTACACCTTC. This encodes CASSLRGNYGYTF. The chain carries TRBV5-4 and TRBJ1-2; D remains unclear. The germline V gene has CDR1 SGHNT and CDR2 YYREEE (reference sequence). Trimming cost V 1 base and J 2 bases, with 6 bases left between them. The CDR3 is 13 amino acids.

The rearrangement links TRBV7-3 to TRBJ2-1; D gene unclear. The V end was cut by 5 bases, the J end by 4 bases, with 12 bases between. The CDR3 length is 14 residues. Per germline, CDR1 SGHTA and CDR2 FQGTGA. CDR3 sequence (DNA): TGTGCCAGCAGCCTATACGCCGGGTACAATGAGCAGTTCTTC. This translates into CASSLYAGYNEQFF.

The chain links TRBV28 to TRBJ1-5; 7 bases match TRBD1. J was trimmed by 3 bases and V by 3 bases; bases with no gene match: 5. The CDR3 covers 15 residues. The germline V gene has CDR1 MDHEN and CDR2 SYDVKM. CDR3 DNA sequence: TGTGCCAGCAGTTTCTCAGACAGGGCCAATCAGCCCCAGCATTTT. Translation: CASSFSDRANQPQHF.

The rearrangement joins TRBV9 to TRBJ2-2; 14 positions agree with TRBD2. Germline V gene data show CDR1 as SGDLS and CDR2 as YYNGEE. The ends lost 4 bases at V and 7 bases at J; junction bases unmatched: 9. The CDR3 length is 17 residues. The chain's CDR3 is CASSSLGTSGRVGELFF. In DNA form, the CDR3 reads TGTGCCAGCAGCTCCCTAGGGACTAGCGGGAGAGTCGGGGAGCTGTTTTTT.

CDR3 sequence reads: CASSFFLGEDQPQHF. CDR3 nucleotides: TGTGCCAGCAGCTTCTTCTTGGGGGAGGACCAGCCCCAGCATTTT. The V call is TRBV7-8, the J call TRBJ1-5, with TRBD1 as a possible D gene (5 bases). The CDR3 has 15 residues. CDR1 SGHVS and CDR2 FQNEAQ come from the germline V gene. V lost 3 bases and J 7 bases, leaving 16 bases between the germline ends. The whole variable domain, remainder taken from reference TRBV7-8 and TRBJ1-5, is GAGVSQSPRYKVAKRGQDVALRCDPISGHVSLFWYQQALGQGPEFLTYFQNEAQLDKSGLPSDRFFAERPEGSVSTLKIQRTQQEDSAVYLCASSFFLGEDQPQHFGDGTRLSIL.

This clone was observed a handful of times. The chain has TRBV18 and TRBJ1-3; 8 nucleotides agree with TRBD1. Per the germline V gene, CDR1 is KGHSH and CDR2 is LQKENI. V lost 3 bases to trimming and J lost 3 bases; unmatched junction nucleotides: 4. This CDR3 spans 15 amino acids. CDR3 in DNA: TGTGCCAGCTCACCCCAGGGGGCCTTTGGAAACACCATATATTTT. It is translated as CASSPQGAFGNTIYF.

The chain joins TRBV28 to TRBJ1-2, with D tentatively TRBD1 (6 bases). V was pared by 2 bases and J by 4 bases, with 11 bases between. The CDR3 is 14 amino acids. Germline V lookup: CDR1 MDHEN, CDR2 SYDVKM. The CDR3 nucleotides are TGTGCCAGCAGTTTAAGGGGGGGCGCCTATGGCTACACCTTC. Translated: CASSLRGGAYGYTF.